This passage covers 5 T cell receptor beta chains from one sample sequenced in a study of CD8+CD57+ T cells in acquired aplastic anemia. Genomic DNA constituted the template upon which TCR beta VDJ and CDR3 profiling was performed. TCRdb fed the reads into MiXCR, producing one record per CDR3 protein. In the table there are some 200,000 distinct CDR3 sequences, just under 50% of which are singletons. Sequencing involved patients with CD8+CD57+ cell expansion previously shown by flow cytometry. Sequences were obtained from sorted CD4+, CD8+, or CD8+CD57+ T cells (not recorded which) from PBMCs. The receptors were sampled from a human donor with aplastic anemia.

The chain's CDR3 is CASSLKGANTGELFF. In DNA form, the CDR3 reads TGTGCCAGCAGCCTAAAGGGGGCGAACACCGGGGAGCTGTTTTTT. J is TRBJ2-2 and V is TRBV5-5, with D possibly matching TRBD1 (6 bases). Trimming stripped 4 bases from V and 0 bases from J, with 10 bases between. Germline V gene lookup returns CDR1 SGHKS and CDR2 YYEKEE (reference sequence). This CDR3 has 15 amino acids.

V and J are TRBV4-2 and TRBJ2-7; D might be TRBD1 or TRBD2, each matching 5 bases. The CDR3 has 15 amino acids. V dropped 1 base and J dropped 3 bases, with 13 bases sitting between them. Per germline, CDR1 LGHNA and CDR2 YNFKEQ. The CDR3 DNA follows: TGTGCCAGCAGCCAAGTGGCAGAGGGGCTCTACGAGCAGTACTTC. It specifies CASSQVAEGLYEQYF.

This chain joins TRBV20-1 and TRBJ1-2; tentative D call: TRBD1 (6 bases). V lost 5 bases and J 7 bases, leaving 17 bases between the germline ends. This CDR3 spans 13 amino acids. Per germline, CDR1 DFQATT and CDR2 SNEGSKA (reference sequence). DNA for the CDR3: TGCAGTGCTGGGACCGGGGGGGCTCGTGGCTACACCTTC. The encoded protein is CSAGTGGARGYTF.

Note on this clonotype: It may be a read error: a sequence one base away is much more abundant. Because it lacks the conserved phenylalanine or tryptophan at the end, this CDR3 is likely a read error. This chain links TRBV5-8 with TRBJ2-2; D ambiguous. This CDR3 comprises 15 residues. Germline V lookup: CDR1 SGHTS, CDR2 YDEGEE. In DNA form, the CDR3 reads TGCGCCAGCAGCTTAAGAAGGGCCGACACCGGGGAGCTGTTTTTA. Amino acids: CASSLRRADTGELFL.

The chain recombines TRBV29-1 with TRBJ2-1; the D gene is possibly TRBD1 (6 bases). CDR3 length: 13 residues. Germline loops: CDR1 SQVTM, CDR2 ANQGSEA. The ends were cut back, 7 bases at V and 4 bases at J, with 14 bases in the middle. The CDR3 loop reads CSASEGTYNEQFF. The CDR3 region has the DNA TGCAGCGCCTCCGAGGGGACATACAATGAGCAGTTCTTC.